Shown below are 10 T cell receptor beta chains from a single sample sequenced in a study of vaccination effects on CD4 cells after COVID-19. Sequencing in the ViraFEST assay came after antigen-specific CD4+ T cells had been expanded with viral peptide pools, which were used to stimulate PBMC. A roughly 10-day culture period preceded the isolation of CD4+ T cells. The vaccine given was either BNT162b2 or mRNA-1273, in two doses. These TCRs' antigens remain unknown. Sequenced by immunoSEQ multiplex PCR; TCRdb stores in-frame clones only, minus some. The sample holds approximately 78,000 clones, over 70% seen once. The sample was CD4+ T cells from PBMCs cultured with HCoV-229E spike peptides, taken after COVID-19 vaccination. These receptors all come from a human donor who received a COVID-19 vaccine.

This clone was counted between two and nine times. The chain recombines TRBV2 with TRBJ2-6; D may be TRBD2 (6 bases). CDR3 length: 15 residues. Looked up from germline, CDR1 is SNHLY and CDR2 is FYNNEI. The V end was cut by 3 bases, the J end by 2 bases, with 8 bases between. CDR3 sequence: CASSEGGPGANVLTF. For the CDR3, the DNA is TGTGCCAGCAGTGAGGGGGGACCTGGGGCCAACGTCCTGACTTTC.

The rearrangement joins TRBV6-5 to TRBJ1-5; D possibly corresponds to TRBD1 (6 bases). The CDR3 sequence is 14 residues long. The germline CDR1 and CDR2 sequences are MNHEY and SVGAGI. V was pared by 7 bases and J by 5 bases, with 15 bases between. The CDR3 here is CASIDRLADQPQHF. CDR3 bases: TGTGCCAGCATCGACAGGTTGGCGGATCAGCCCCAGCATTTT.

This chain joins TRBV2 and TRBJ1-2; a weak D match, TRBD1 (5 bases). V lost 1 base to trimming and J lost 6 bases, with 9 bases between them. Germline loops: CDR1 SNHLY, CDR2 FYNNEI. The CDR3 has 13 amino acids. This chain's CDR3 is CASSEEMGHGYTF. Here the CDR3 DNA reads TGTGCCAGCAGTGAAGAAATGGGGCATGGCTACACCTTC.

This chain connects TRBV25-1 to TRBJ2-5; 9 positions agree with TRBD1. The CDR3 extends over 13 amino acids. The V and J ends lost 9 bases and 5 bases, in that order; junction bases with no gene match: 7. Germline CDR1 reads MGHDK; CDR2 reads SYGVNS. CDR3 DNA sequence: TGTGCCAGTGCCGGACAGGGGTTGGAGACCCAGTACTTC. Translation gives CASAGQGLETQYF.

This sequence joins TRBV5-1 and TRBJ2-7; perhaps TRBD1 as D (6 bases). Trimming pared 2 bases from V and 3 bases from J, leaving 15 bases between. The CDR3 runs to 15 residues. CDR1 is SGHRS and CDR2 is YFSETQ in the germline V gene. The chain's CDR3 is CASSFGDRQRYEQYV. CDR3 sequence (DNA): TGCGCCAGCAGCTTTGGCGACAGGCAACGCTACGAGCAGTACGTC.

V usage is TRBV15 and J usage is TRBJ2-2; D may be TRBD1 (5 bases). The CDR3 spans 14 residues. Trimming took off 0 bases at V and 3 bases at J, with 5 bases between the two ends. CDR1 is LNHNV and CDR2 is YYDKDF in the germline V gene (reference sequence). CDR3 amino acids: CATSRDRDTGELFF. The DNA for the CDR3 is TGTGCCACCAGCAGAGACAGGGACACCGGGGAGCTGTTTTTT. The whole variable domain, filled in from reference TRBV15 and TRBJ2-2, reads DAMVIQNPRYQVTQFGKPVTLSCSQTLNHNVMYWYQQKSSQAPKLLFHYYDKDFNNEADTPDNFQSRRPNTSFCFLDIRSPGLGDTAMYLCATSRDRDTGELFFGEGSRLTVL.

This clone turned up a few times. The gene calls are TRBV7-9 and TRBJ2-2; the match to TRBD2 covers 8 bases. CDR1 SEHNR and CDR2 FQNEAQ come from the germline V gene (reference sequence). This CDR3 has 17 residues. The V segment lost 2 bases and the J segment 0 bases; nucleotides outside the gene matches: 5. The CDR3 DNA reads TGTGCCAGCAGCTTAATTCCAGCGGGGGCGAACACCGGGGAGCTGTTTTTT. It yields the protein CASSLIPAGANTGELFF.

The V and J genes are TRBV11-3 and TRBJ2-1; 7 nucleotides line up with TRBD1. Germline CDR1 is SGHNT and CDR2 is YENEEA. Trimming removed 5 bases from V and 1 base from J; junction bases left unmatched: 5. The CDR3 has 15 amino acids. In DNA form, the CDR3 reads TGTGCCAGCAGCCCCCAGACAGGGTCCTACAATGAGCAGTTCTTC. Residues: CASSPQTGSYNEQFF.

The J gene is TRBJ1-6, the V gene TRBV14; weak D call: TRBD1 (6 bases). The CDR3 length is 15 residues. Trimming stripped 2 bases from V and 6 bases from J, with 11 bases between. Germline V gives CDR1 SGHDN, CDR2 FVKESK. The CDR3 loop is CASSQSRGANSPLHF. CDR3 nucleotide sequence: TGTGCCAGCAGCCAATCCCGGGGGGCTAATTCACCCCTCCACTTT.

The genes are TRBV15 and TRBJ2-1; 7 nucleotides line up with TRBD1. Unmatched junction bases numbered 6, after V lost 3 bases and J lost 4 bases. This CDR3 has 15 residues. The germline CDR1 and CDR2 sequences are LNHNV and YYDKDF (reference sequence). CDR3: CATSRDGTEYNEQFF. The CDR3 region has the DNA TGTGCCACCAGCAGGGACGGGACAGAATACAATGAGCAGTTCTTC.